This entry lists 31 T cell receptor beta chains sequenced from one sample in a study of identical twins. MiXCR was run by TCRdb on the 5' RACE reads, yielding one entry per CDR3 protein. The sample yields approximately 260,000 distinct CDR3 sequences, about 8.3% seen once. These data are also associated with another study on yellow fever vaccine responses in identical twins.

The source material was CD8+ T cells sorted from blood. The receptors shown here come from a woman younger than 35 in good health.

There are many counts of this clonotype. The chain joins TRBV5-1 to TRBJ2-1; the match to TRBD1 covers 9 bases. J gave up 4 bases and V 0 bases, and 2 bases lay outside the gene matches. CDR1 SGHRS and CDR2 YFSETQ come from the germline V gene. The CDR3 contains 15 residues. The CDR3 loop is CASSLVQGAYNEQFF. The CDR3 DNA reads TGCGCCAGCAGCTTGGTACAGGGGGCGTACAATGAGCAGTTCTTC. Drawing the rest from reference TRBV5-1 and TRBJ2-1, the complete variable domain is KAGVTQTPRYLIKTRGQQVTLSCSPISGHRSVSWYQQTPGQGLQFLFEYFSETQRNKGNFPGRFSGRQFSNSRSEMNVSTLELGDSALYLCASSLVQGAYNEQFFGPGTRLTVL.

The gene calls are TRBV12-3 or TRBV12-4 and TRBJ1-1, with D hard to call. This CDR3 is built from 14 residues. Trimming left V 5 bases short and J 1 base short, with 11 bases between. CDR3 residues: CASSADPPNTEAFF. The CDR3 DNA follows: TGTGCCAGCAGTGCGGACCCTCCGAACACTGAAGCTTTCTTT.

This clonotype was counted only a few times. The chain links TRBV28 to TRBJ2-7; the D is unclear. The CDR3 covers 15 residues. Germline V gene sequence: CDR1 MDHEN, CDR2 SYDVKM. V was pared by 3 bases and J by 0 bases, with 12 bases between. CDR3 in amino acids: CASSFSDSPSYEQYF. In nucleotides, the CDR3 is TGTGCCAGCAGTTTCTCAGACTCACCCTCCTACGAGCAGTACTTC.

This clonotype was picked up a small number of times. The junction and the germline gene differ at one end; a read error may be behind it. The chain uses TRBV29-1 and TRBJ2-7; possibly TRBD2 for D (5 bases). The CDR3 contains 15 residues. Germline CDR1 is SQVTM and CDR2 is ANQGSEA. This CDR3 is CSVEDRDSFSYEQYF. CDR3 in DNA: TGCAGCGTAGAAGACCGGGATTCTTTCTCCTACGAGCAGTACTTC.

This clonotype was seen a few times. The chain carries TRBV27 and TRBJ2-7; TRBD2 matches at 13 bases. The CDR3 loop spans 16 amino acids. Trimming took 3 bases from V and 3 from J; bases not matched to a gene: 5. From germline, CDR1 is MNHEY and CDR2 SMNVEV (reference sequence). The CDR3 loop reads CASSFSGLAGVYEQYF. CDR3 coding DNA: TGTGCCAGCAGTTTTTCAGGACTAGCGGGAGTCTACGAGCAGTACTTC.

At least ten counts were recorded for this clonotype. V and J are TRBV10-2 and TRBJ2-7; 12 positions match TRBD2. The CDR3 has 18 residues. In germline, CDR1 is WSHSY, CDR2 SAAADI. J gave up 7 bases and V 3 bases, and 16 bases lay outside the gene matches. CDR3 region: CASSEASGRASSLGEQYF. CDR3 DNA sequence: TGCGCCAGCAGTGAAGCTAGCGGGAGGGCCAGTTCGCTAGGGGAGCAGTACTTC.

The chain couples TRBV10-3 to TRBJ2-1, with TRBD2 identical over 8 bases. The CDR3 spans 13 residues. Losses at the gene ends were 9 bases for V and 8 bases for J; bases not matched to a gene: 9. Germline CDR1 is ENHRY and CDR2 is SYGVKD. This CDR3 reads CAIKGLDFHEQFF. CDR3 DNA: TGTGCCATTAAGGGACTAGATTTCCATGAGCAGTTCTTC.

The chain has TRBV2 and TRBJ2-1; tentatively, D is TRBD1 or TRBD2 (5 bases each). The CDR3 sequence is 15 residues long. Trimming cost V 0 bases and J 9 bases, with 15 bases left between them. CDR1 and CDR2 from the germline V gene are SNHLY and FYNNEI. DNA of the CDR3: TGTGCCAGCAGTGAAGCGGTTTTAGTGGGGGTTGAGCAGTTCTTC. This encodes CASSEAVLVGVEQFF. The complete variable domain, with remaining parts taken from reference TRBV2 and TRBJ2-1, reads EPEVTQTPSHQVTQMGQEVILRCVPISNHLYFYWYRQILGQKVEFLVSFYNNEISEKSEIFDDQFSVERPDGSNFTLKIRSTKLEDSAMYFCASSEAVLVGVEQFFGPGTRLTVL.

The chain combines TRBV4-3 with TRBJ2-1; possibly TRBD2 for D (5 bases). The length of the CDR3 is 17 residues. CDR1 LGHNA and CDR2 YSLEER come from the germline V gene. Trimming stripped 0 bases from V and 0 bases from J, with 12 bases between. The CDR3 reads CASSQEPTKSSYNEQFF. As DNA, the CDR3 is TGCGCCAGCAGCCAAGAGCCGACTAAAAGCTCCTACAATGAGCAGTTCTTC.

The chain couples TRBV28 to TRBJ1-1, with a possible D match to TRBD1 (6 bases). The germline CDR1 and CDR2 sequences are MDHEN and SYDVKM. V lost 3 bases to trimming and J lost 1 base, with 9 bases between them. The CDR3 is 14 amino acids. In DNA, the CDR3 is TGTGCCAGCAGTTTGGCGGGGGCGAACACTGAAGCTTTCTTT. This codes for CASSLAGANTEAFF.

This clonotype was counted a few times. This rearrangement joins TRBV5-5 to TRBJ2-1; 7 nucleotides agree with TRBD1. Germline CDR1 SGHKS, CDR2 YYEKEE (reference sequence). V shed 0 bases and J 4 bases; nucleotides not matched to a gene: 7. The CDR3 runs to 16 residues. This CDR3 reads CASSLDYRGQYNEQFF. The CDR3 DNA reads TGTGCCAGCAGCTTGGACTACCGGGGACAGTACAATGAGCAGTTCTTC.

This clonotype was seen more than once but under ten times. This rearrangement joins TRBV15 to TRBJ2-7; D unresolved. Per germline, CDR1 LNHNV and CDR2 YYDKDF (reference sequence). This CDR3 contains 13 residues. Trimming shortened V by 2 bases and J by 4 bases, and 9 bases separated the two germline ends. For the CDR3, the DNA is TGTGCCACCAGCAGATCACTAAGTTACGAGCAGTACTTC. This encodes CATSRSLSYEQYF.

The chain uses TRBV27 and TRBJ2-5, with 8 bases matching TRBD2. Germline CDR1 is MNHEY and CDR2 is SMNVEV (reference sequence). This CDR3 region has 17 residues. The V and J ends lost 0 bases and 3 bases, in that order; junction bases with no gene match: 9. The CDR3 loop reads CASSLSKGGLAKETQYF. Written as DNA, the CDR3 is TGTGCCAGCAGTTTATCCAAAGGCGGACTAGCTAAAGAGACCCAGTACTTC.

There are a few counts of this clonotype. This sequence joins TRBV4-3 and TRBJ2-1; 9 positions match TRBD2. CDR1 is LGHNA and CDR2 is YSLEER in the germline V gene. The V gene end was trimmed by 0 bases and the J gene end by 9 bases; junction bases not matched to a gene: 9. This CDR3 region has 16 residues. CDR3: CASSQDRSSGSSEQFF. CDR3 DNA sequence: TGCGCCAGCAGCCAAGATCGTAGTAGCGGGAGTAGTGAGCAGTTCTTC.

V usage is TRBV11-2 and J usage is TRBJ2-5; D might be TRBD1 (6 bases). The V gene's germline CDR1 is SGHAT and CDR2 FQNNGV. CDR3 size: 14 residues. The V end lost 0 bases, the J end lost 4 bases, and 9 bases lay between the germline ends. The CDR3 is CASSLESGAETQYF. In DNA form, the CDR3 reads TGTGCCAGCAGCTTAGAGTCAGGGGCAGAGACCCAGTACTTC.

The rearrangement uses TRBV7-3 and TRBJ2-5; 10 nucleotides match TRBD2. The V and J ends lost 6 bases and 4 bases, in that order; junction bases with no gene match: 8. Germline V gene sequence: CDR1 SGHTA, CDR2 FQGTGA. CDR3 length: 15 amino acids. The CDR3 here is CASRASGGALETQYF. CDR3 sequence (DNA): TGTGCCAGCAGGGCCAGCGGGGGGGCCCTAGAGACCCAGTACTTC.

This clonotype was picked up many times. The V gene is TRBV29-1, the J gene TRBJ2-7; unclear D gene. Germline CDR1 and CDR2: SQVTM and ANQGSEA. Deletions cut 2 bases from V and 0 bases from J, with 14 bases between. The CDR3 totals 15 residues. CDR3 DNA: TGCAGCGTTGAATTGGGCGCCAAGAGCTCCTACGAGCAGTACTTC. This encodes CSVELGAKSSYEQYF.

This clonotype came up a few times. This sequence joins TRBV4-3 and TRBJ2-7; no clear D. The ends were cut back, 3 bases at V and 6 bases at J, with 12 bases in the middle. The CDR3 runs to 13 residues. Germline-derived CDR1 and CDR2 are LGHNA and YSLEER. This chain's CDR3 is CASSHPTPLEQYF. CDR3 nucleotide sequence: TGCGCCAGCAGCCACCCTACCCCCCTCGAGCAGTACTTC.

This clonotype was recorded a few times. The rearrangement links TRBV9 to TRBJ2-2; D gene unclear. This CDR3 contains 14 residues. Germline V gene lookup returns CDR1 SGDLS and CDR2 YYNGEE. The ends were cut back, 0 bases at V and 1 base at J, with 4 bases in the middle. The CDR3 DNA is TGTGCCAGCAGCGTAGAGGGGAACACCGGGGAGCTGTTTTTT. It translates to CASSVEGNTGELFF.

This clonotype showed up many times. J is TRBJ1-1 and V is TRBV20-1, with D possibly matching TRBD1 (5 bases). CDR1 DFQATT and CDR2 SNEGSKA come from the germline V gene (reference sequence). The CDR3 totals 12 residues. Trimming left V 4 bases short and J 4 bases short, with 10 bases between. The CDR3 region is CSATGESTEAFF. The CDR3 DNA is TGCAGTGCTACGGGGGAGAGCACTGAAGCTTTCTTT.

Ten or more counts support this clonotype. The chain links TRBV29-1 to TRBJ2-2; 9 bases line up with TRBD1. This CDR3 comprises 18 residues. Germline V lookup: CDR1 SQVTM, CDR2 ANQGSEA. The junction had 9 bases not matched to a gene; V was cut back by 1 base and J by 0 bases. CDR3 region: CSVEVRDRDHSNTGELFF. For the CDR3, the DNA is TGCAGCGTTGAAGTAAGGGACAGGGACCATTCGAACACCGGGGAGCTGTTTTTT.

The rearrangement joins TRBV28 to TRBJ2-7, with 8 bases lining up with TRBD2. J gave up 5 bases and V 2 bases, and 5 bases lay outside the gene matches. Per germline, CDR1 MDHEN and CDR2 SYDVKM. CDR3 length equals 14 residues. The CDR3 DNA follows: TGTGCCAGCAGTTTAGGATTTAGCGGGAACGAGCAGTACTTC. Translating gives CASSLGFSGNEQYF.

This clonotype is categorized as medium-sized (0.01 to 0.1%). The chain is built from TRBV12-3 or TRBV12-4 and TRBJ2-1; 10 nucleotides match TRBD1. This CDR3 contains 14 residues. After removal of 7 bases from V and 3 bases from J, the junction contained 3 bases not matched to a gene. CDR3 DNA: TGTGCCAGCACGACAGGGGGCGTCTACAATGAGCAGTTCTTC. This encodes CASTTGGVYNEQFF.

This clonotype has just a few counts. The chain combines TRBV11-1 with TRBJ2-7; D possibly corresponds to TRBD1 (5 bases). V was clipped by 5 bases and J by 1 base, with 12 bases between them. Germline CDR1 SGHAT, CDR2 FQDESV (reference sequence). The CDR3 extends over 14 amino acids. CDR3 in amino acids: CASSPIDRSYEQYF. The CDR3 nucleotides read TGTGCCAGCAGCCCAATCGACAGATCCTACGAGCAGTACTTC.

The chain combines TRBV4-3 with TRBJ2-7, with 7 bases lining up with TRBD2. This CDR3 comprises 16 residues. The J segment lost 4 bases and the V segment lost 0 bases, leaving 9 bases of the junction unmatched. Germline V gene sequence: CDR1 LGHNA, CDR2 YSLEER. The CDR3 DNA is TGCGCCAGCAGCCAAGATCCGGCGGCTAGCGGTTACGAGCAGTACTTC. Encoded protein: CASSQDPAASGYEQYF.

This chain joins TRBV6-4 and TRBJ2-1, with 14 bases lining up with TRBD2. CDR3 size: 15 residues. Unmatched junction bases numbered 5, after V lost 4 bases and J lost 9 bases. Germline-derived CDR1 and CDR2 are MRHNA and SNTAGT. The CDR3 nucleotides are TGTGCCAGCAGTGGACTAGCGGGAGGGCCGGGTGAGCAGTTCTTC. Amino acids: CASSGLAGGPGEQFF.

The chain couples TRBV29-1 to TRBJ1-4; no firm D call. Germline CDR1 SQVTM, CDR2 ANQGSEA. Trimming cost V 5 bases and J 4 bases, with 11 bases left between them. The CDR3 spans 13 residues. The CDR3 loop reads CSVLSANNEKLFF. The CDR3 coding sequence is TGCAGCGTTTTAAGCGCGAATAATGAAAAACTGTTTTTT.

The chain joins TRBV28 to TRBJ2-7; 8 bases are shared with TRBD2. CDR3 length equals 13 residues. Trimming took 5 bases from V and 2 from J; bases not matched to a gene: 2. Germline CDR1 is MDHEN and CDR2 is SYDVKM. CDR3 sequence: CASSGGLAYEQYF. CDR3 in DNA: TGTGCCAGCAGTGGGGGACTAGCCTACGAGCAGTACTTC.

As concerns this clonotype: A much larger clone lies one base from this, so it may be a read error. CDR3 sequence reads: CASSWGEEQYF. The CDR3 bases are TGTGCCAGCAGCTGGGGGGAAGAGCAGTACTTC. The V and J genes are TRBV11-1 and TRBJ2-7, with D maybe TRBD2 (6 bases). CDR3 length equals 11 residues. Per the germline V gene, CDR1 is SGHAT and CDR2 is FQDESV (reference sequence). Trimming took 4 bases from V and 7 from J, leaving 8 bases between them.

This clonotype showed up just a few times. This rearrangement joins TRBV15 to TRBJ1-4; 8 bases map to TRBD1. The CDR3 has 16 residues. Per germline, CDR1 LNHNV and CDR2 YYDKDF (reference sequence). V shed 4 bases, J shed 1 base, and the junction held 5 bases outside the gene matches. The CDR3 sequence: CATSTNDRGTNEKLFF. CDR3 DNA sequence: TGTGCCACCAGCACAAACGACAGGGGAACTAATGAAAAACTGTTTTTT.

This clonotype was counted only a few times. This chain uses TRBV6-1 with TRBJ2-7; TRBD1 agrees at 9 bases. Germline lookup yields CDR1 MNHNS and CDR2 SASEGT. V lost 6 bases, J lost 5 bases, and 8 bases stayed unmatched. CDR3 length: 14 residues. The CDR3 sequence is CASRQGAAPHEQYF. CDR3 sequence (DNA): TGTGCCAGCAGACAGGGGGCAGCCCCCCACGAGCAGTACTTC.